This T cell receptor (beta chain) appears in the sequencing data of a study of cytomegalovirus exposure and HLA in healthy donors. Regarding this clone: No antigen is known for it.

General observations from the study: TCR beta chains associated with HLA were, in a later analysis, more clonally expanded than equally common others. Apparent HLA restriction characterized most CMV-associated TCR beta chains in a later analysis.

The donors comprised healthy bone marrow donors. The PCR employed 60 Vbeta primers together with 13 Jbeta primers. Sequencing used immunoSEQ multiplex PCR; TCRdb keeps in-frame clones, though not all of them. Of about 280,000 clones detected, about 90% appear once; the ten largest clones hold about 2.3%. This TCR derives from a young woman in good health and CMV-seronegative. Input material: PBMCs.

DNA for the CDR3: TGCGCCAGCAGCTTGTCCAGGGTCGACGAGCAGTACTTC. This gives the protein CASSLSRVDEQYF. The V gene is TRBV5-1, the J gene TRBJ2-7, with D tentatively TRBD1 (5 bases). V gave up 1 base and J gave up 5 bases, with 10 bases separating them. Germline lookup yields CDR1 SGHRS and CDR2 YFSETQ. This CDR3 region has 13 residues.